This T cell receptor beta chain came from a study of graft-versus-host responses after intestinal transplantation (dated by TCRdb to the early 2020s). About the full investigation: The transplants that recipients got were multivisceral, liver-intestinal, or isolated intestinal. Every recipient was given anti-thymocyte globulin induction, then maintenance tacrolimus and steroids for approximately 3 years. After intestinal transplantation, graft-versus-host and host-versus-graft alloreactive T cell clones were followed in the graft, circulation and bone marrow using bulk TCR-beta CDR3 sequencing. To identify alloreactive clones, pre-transplant mixed lymphocyte reaction products were sequenced and compared with unstimulated pre-transplant donor and recipient T cells. Of the roughly 26 intestinal transplant recipients enrolled in the cohort, one of whom was a retransplant, 3 patients without pretransplant specimens were excluded. Donor T cell macrochimerism was defined as a peak of at least 4% donor T cells among recipient peripheral blood mononuclear cells. Rather than going through the commercial service, samples from a few later patients were sequenced in-house on an Illumina MiSeq and processed with MiXCR.

Blood samples were collected up to 4 times in the first month after transplant and then at least monthly when available. The CDR3 holds 13 amino acids from the cysteine to the phenylalanine. Only the CDR3 DNA is retained, 39 bases long and in frame from the first base. V loses 5 bases, J loses 3 bases, and the germline ends lie 11 bases apart. The germline V gene (reference sequence) yields LNHNV for CDR1 and YYDKDF for CDR2. Receptors were amplified or captured by the immunoSEQ multiplex PCR assay. For most patients, genomic DNA was subjected to high-throughput TCR-beta CDR3 sequencing by Adaptive Biotechnologies. Concerning the study's data processing: TCR sequencing data were retrieved from Adaptive's ImmunoSEQ software for around 20 patients, whereas a few other patients were processed with MiXCR and VDJtools. CDR3 nucleotide sequences shared between donor and recipient were removed because their origin could not be assigned. Alloreactive clones required at least 2-fold expansion over unstimulated cells and minimum CFSE-low frequency of 0.002% (template counts) or 0.001% (read counts). Clones detected in sequenced pre-transplant spleen, lymph node, or MLR CFSE-low populations of the donor or recipient were defined as mappable. Cumulative frequency of alloreactive clones was calculated as a percentage of all sequences weighted by copy number. What TCRdb holds here is the immuneACCESS table cut down to in-frame rearrangements. Part of the clones is not present; checked against another copy, under half of the missing clones reflect an unresolved V gene, and the others are unexplained. V and J calls and clone size are copied from that table; D and trimming were computed from the DNA. The sample table holds some 8,500 clones, of which 85% to 95% were seen once. The top ten hold roughly 1.5% of the sample.

The study at large found these results: High GvH to HvG T cell clonal ratios were observed in the allografts of patients with donor T cell macrochimerism. GvH clones turned up in recipient bone marrow, with some appearing earlier in ileal mucosa or blood, a pattern consistent with an intestinal mucosal origin. The relatively low number and heterogeneity of intestinal transplant patients limited the conclusions. Early after transplant, declines in HvG clones were associated with peak levels of circulating GvH clones.

Note on this clone: It lacks a known antigen. Per-base quality was not reported, and no clone a single base away is much larger than it.

The sequences come from PBMCs, collected 30 to 33 days after intestinal transplant. The origin of this receptor is a human patient who received an intestinal transplant, so some T cells may come from the graft donor. The chain links TRBV15 with TRBJ2-7, with TRBD2 as a weak D call on 7 bases. The DNA sequence is TGTGCCACCAGCTTCGGGGGGCGCTACGAGCAGTACTTC. This is translated as CATSFGGRYEQYF.